A selection of T cell receptor beta chains follows, all from one sample in a study of shared clonotypes between healthy human individuals. Libraries were prepared by immunoSEQ multiplex PCR; TCRdb keeps only in-frame clonotypes and omits some of them. The sample has some 2,100,000 clones; 90% to 95% are singletons. Sample: naive CD8+ T cells from PBMCs. Receptor source: a man aged 18 to 29 in good health. Some clones in this sample may be carry-over from other donors' samples. Each CDR3 is given with its conserved first and last residue. Each record gives: clone size, V gene, J gene, D gene, CDR3 DNA, CDR3 protein. A D gene is named only where the DNA matches it firmly. Size tells how often a clone was seen (once, few, many) or the class of an expanded clone, and some rows leave it out.

>NA|TRBV25-1|TRBJ2-1|NA
TGTGCCAGCAGTGAAAGTCCGAGCTCCTACAATGAGCAGTTCTTC
CASSESPSSYNEQFF
>NA|TRBV7-3|TRBJ2-2|NA
TGTGCCAGCAGTCCCTGGCGGGAGACAGGTACCGGGGAGCTGTTTTTT
CASSPWRETGTGELFF
>NA|TRBV10-2|TRBJ1-2|NA
TGCGCCAGCGCCAAGACCGGGGGACTACATGGCTACACCTTC
CASAKTGGLHGYTF
>NA|TRBV7-9|TRBJ2-7|TRBD2
TGTGCCAGCAGCTCCCTGACTAGCGGGAGCTACGAGCAGTACTTC
CASSSLTSGSYEQYF
>once|TRBV30|TRBJ1-2|NA
TGTGCCTGGAGTGGGGCAGGCCCCCCTACCTATGGCTACACCTTC
CAWSGAGPPTYGYTF
>NA|TRBV14|TRBJ2-1|NA
TGTGCCAGCAGCCAAGGGATAGGGGTTTGGGGCTACAATGAGCAGTTCTTC
CASSQGIGVWGYNEQFF
>once|TRBV28|TRBJ2-3|NA
TGTGCCAGCAGCCCACGGAATGCAGTTTACACAGATACGCAGTATTTT
CASSPRNAVYTDTQYF
>once|TRBV5-4|TRBJ1-3|NA
TGTGCCAGCAGCTCGCACATAGCTGGAAACACCATATATTTT
CASSSHIAGNTIYF
>NA|TRBV4-1|TRBJ1-4|NA
TGCGCCAGCAGCCAGGAAACAGGGCGGGGGCCTGAAAAACTGTTTTTT
CASSQETGRGPEKLFF
>NA|TRBV27|TRBJ2-1|NA
TGTGCCAGCAGTTTATTTAGGGGGTCAACTGAGCAGTTCTTC
CASSLFRGSTEQFF
>NA|TRBV7-3|TRBJ2-1|TRBD2
TGTGCCAGCAGCCACCTCGGGACTAGCGATGAGCAGTTCTTC
CASSHLGTSDEQFF
>NA|TRBV5-6|TRBJ2-2|NA
TGTGCCAGCAGCTTGGCCGACAGCTGGGAGCTGTTTTTT
CASSLADSWELFF
>NA|TRBV19|TRBJ1-5|NA
TGTGCCAGTAGTCCCACCGCGGGGGGTCAGCCCCAGCATTTT
CASSPTAGGQPQHF
>few|TRBV5-1|TRBJ1-2|NA
TGCGCCAGCAGCTTGGCAGCTAACTATGGCTACACCTTC
CASSLAANYGYTF
>NA|TRBV27|TRBJ1-2|NA
TGTGCCAGCAGTTTGGCGCCGGTGGGAGGCTACACCTTC
CASSLAPVGGYTF
>NA|TRBV7-9|TRBJ2-2|TRBD2
TGTGCCAGCAGCTTGGGGCTAGCGGGCTCGAACACCGGGGAGCTGTTTTTT
CASSLGLAGSNTGELFF
>NA|TRBV4-2|TRBJ2-3|TRBD2
TGTGCCAGCAGCCATACAAGTGGGGGGGTAAGCACAGATACGCAGTATTTT
CASSHTSGGVSTDTQYF
>once|TRBV9|TRBJ2-1|NA
TGTGCCAGCAGCGTAGGCGGCAGGGGCACCTACAATGAGCAGTTCTTC
CASSVGGRGTYNEQFF
>NA|TRBV6-1|TRBJ2-7|NA
TGTGCCAGCAGGCCCGGACGGGCCTACGAGCAGTACTTC
CASRPGRAYEQYF
>once|TRBV6-5|TRBJ2-7|TRBD2
TGTGCCAGCAGGCCCCGCCGGGACTACTACGAGCAGTACTTC
CASRPRRDYYEQYF